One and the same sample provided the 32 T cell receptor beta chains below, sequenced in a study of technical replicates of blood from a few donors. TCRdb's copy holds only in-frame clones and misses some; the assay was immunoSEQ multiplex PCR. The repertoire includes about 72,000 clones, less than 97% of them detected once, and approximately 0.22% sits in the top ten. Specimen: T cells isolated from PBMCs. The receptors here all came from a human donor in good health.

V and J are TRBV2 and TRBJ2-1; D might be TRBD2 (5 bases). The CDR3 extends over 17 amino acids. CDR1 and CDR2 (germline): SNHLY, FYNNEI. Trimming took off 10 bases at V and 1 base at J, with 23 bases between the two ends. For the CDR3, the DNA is TGTGCCATAGCTCGAGGGTGGGTCAATACTTCCTACAATGAGCAGTTCTTC. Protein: CAIARGWVNTSYNEQFF.

The CDR3 sequence: CASSLRTAEAFF. As DNA, the CDR3 is TGTGCCAGCAGCTTAAGGACTGCCGAAGCTTTCTTT. The chain links TRBV13 to TRBJ1-1, with D uncertain. Trimming left V 2 bases short and J 8 bases short, with 9 bases between. Germline CDR1 PRHDT, CDR2 FYEKMQ (reference sequence). This CDR3 region has 12 residues.

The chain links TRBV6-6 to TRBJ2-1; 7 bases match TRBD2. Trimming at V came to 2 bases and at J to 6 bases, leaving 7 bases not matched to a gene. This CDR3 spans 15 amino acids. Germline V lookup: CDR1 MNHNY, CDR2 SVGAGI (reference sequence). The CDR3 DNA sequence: TGTGCCAGCAGTTACGGCGGGAGTAGGACCAATGAGCAGTTCTTC. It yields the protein CASSYGGSRTNEQFF.

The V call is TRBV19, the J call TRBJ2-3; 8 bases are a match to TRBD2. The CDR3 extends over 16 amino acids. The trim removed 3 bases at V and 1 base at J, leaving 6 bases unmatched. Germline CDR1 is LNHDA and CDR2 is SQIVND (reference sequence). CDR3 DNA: TGTGCCAGTAGTATTTGGGGGCGGGAGGGCACAGATACGCAGTATTTT. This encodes CASSIWGREGTDTQYF.

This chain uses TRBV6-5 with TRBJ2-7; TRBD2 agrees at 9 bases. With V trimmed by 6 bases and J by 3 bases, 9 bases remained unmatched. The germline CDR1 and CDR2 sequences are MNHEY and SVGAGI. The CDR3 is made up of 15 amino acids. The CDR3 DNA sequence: TGTGCCAGCAGCCGTAGCGGGGGACAGAACTACGAGCAGTACTTC. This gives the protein CASSRSGGQNYEQYF.

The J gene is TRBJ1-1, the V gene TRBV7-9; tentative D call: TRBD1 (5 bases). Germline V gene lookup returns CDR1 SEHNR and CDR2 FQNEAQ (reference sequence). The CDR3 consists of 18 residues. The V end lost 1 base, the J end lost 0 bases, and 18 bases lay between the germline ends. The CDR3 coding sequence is TGTGCCAGCAGCTTAGACAGGATGAGGCGTCTGTTGAACACTGAAGCTTTCTTT. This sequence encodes CASSLDRMRRLLNTEAFF.

Here the CDR3 DNA reads TGTGCCAGCAGCTTAGTGGCGCAGGGTCAAGAGACCCAGTACTTC. Protein: CASSLVAQGQETQYF. The chain has TRBV7-9 and TRBJ2-5; weak D call: TRBD1 (5 bases). The CDR3 contains 15 residues. Trimming left V 1 base short and J 2 bases short, with 11 bases between. Germline CDR1 reads SEHNR; CDR2 reads FQNEAQ (reference sequence).

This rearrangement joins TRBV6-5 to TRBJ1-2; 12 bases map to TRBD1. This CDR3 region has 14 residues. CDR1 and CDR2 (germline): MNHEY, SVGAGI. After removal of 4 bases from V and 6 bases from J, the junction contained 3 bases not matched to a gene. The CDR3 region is CASSWGTGGHGYTF. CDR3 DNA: TGTGCCAGCAGTTGGGGGACAGGGGGCCATGGCTACACCTTC.

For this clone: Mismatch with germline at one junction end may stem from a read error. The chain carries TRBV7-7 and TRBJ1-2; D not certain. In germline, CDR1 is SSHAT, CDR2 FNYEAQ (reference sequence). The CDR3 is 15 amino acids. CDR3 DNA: TGTGCTAGCAGCCCCCTGCGGGTCTCCAACTATGGCTACACCTTC. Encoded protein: CASSPLRVSNYGYTF.

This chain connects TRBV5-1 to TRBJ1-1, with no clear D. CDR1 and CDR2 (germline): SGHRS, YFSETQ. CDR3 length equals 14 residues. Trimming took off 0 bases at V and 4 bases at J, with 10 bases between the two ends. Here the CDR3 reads CASSLAVGSTEAFF. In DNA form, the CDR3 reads TGCGCCAGCAGCTTGGCCGTCGGGAGCACTGAAGCTTTCTTT.

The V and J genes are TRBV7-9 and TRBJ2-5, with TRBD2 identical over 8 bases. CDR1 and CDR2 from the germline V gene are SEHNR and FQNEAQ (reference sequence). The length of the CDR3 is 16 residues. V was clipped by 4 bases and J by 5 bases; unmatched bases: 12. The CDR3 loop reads CASSSLAGVAGETQYF. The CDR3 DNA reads TGTGCCAGCAGCTCTCTAGCGGGCGTGGCAGGGGAGACCCAGTACTTC.

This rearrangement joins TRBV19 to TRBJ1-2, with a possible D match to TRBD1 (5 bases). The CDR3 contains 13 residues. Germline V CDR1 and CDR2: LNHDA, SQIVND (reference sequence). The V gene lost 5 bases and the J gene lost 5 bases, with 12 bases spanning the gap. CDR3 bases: TGTGCCAGTAGTCAGGGTAGCACATATGGCTACACCTTC. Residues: CASSQGSTYGYTF.

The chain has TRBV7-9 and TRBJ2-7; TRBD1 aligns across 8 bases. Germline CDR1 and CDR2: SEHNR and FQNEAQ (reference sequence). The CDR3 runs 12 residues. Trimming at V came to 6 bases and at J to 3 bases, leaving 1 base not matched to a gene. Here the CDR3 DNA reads TGTGCCAGCAGGGACAGGGACTACGAGCAGTACTTC. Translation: CASRDRDYEQYF.

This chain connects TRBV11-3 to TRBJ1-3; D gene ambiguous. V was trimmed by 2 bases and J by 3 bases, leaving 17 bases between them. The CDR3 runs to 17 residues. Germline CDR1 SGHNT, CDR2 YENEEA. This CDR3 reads CASSLPSMVGDGNTIYF. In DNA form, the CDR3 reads TGTGCCAGCAGCTTACCCTCGATGGTGGGCGATGGAAACACCATATATTTT. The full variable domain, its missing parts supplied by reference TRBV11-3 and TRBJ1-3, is EAGVVQSPRYKIIEKKQPVAFWCNPISGHNTLYWYLQNLGQGPELLIRYENEEAVDDSQLPKDRFSAERLKGVDSTLKIQPAELGDSAVYLCASSLPSMVGDGNTIYFGEGSWLTVV.

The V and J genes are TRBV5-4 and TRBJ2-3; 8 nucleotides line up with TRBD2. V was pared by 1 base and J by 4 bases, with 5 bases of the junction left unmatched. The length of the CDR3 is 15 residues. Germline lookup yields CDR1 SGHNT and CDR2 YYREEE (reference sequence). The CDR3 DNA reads TGTGCCAGCAGCTTGAAAAGCGGGAGCGCAGATACGCAGTATTTT. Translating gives CASSLKSGSADTQYF.

The DNA of the CDR3 is TGTGCCAGCAGCGTAGGGGCGTTGACTAGCGGCGATACGCAGTATTTT. Amino acids: CASSVGALTSGDTQYF. This rearrangement joins TRBV9 to TRBJ2-3, with 9 bases aligning to TRBD2. Germline V gene data show CDR1 as SGDLS and CDR2 as YYNGEE. The CDR3 is 16 amino acids. The V segment lost 0 bases and the J segment 6 bases; nucleotides outside the gene matches: 8.

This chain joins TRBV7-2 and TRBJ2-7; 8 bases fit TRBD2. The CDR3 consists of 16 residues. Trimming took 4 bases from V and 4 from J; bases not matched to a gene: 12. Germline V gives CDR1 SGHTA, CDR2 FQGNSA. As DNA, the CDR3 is TGTGCCAGCAGCTACCGGACTAGCCCGTTATATTACGAGCAGTACTTC. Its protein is CASSYRTSPLYYEQYF.

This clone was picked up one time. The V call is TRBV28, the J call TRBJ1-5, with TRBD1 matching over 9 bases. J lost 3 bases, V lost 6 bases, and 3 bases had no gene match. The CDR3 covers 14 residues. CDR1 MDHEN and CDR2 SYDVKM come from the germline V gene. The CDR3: CASRTGGYNQPQHF. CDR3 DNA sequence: TGTGCCAGCAGAACAGGGGGCTACAATCAGCCCCAGCATTTT.

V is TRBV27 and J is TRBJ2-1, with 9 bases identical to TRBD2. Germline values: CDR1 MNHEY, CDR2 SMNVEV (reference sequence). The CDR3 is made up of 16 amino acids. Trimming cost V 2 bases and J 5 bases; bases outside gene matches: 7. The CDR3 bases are TGTGCCAGCAGTTTAGTTTCCGCGGGAGGGCACAATGAGCAGTTCTTC. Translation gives CASSLVSAGGHNEQFF.

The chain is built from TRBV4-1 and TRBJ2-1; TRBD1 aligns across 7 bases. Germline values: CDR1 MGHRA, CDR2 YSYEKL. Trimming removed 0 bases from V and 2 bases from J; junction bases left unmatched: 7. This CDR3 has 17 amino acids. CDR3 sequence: CASSQDLGGSTYNEQFF. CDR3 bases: TGCGCCAGCAGCCAAGATTTAGGGGGCTCTACCTACAATGAGCAGTTCTTC.

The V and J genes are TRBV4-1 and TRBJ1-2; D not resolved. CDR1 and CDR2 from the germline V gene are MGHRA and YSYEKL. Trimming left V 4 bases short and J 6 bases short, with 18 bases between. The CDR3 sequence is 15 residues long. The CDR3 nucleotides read TGCGCCAGCAGCCCGTCGACACCCCGGAGGGATGGCTACACCTTC. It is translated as CASSPSTPRRDGYTF.

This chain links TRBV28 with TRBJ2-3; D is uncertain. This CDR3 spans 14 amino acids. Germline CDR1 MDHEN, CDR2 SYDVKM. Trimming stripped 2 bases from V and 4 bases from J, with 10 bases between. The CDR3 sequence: CASSLLTSADTQYF. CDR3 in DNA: TGTGCCAGCAGTTTACTGACTTCCGCAGATACGCAGTATTTT. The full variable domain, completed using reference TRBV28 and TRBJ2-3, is DVKVTQSSRYLVKRTGEKVFLECVQDMDHENMFWYRQDPGLGLRLIYFSYDVKMKEKGDIPEGYSVSREKKERFSLILESASTNQTSMYLCASSLLTSADTQYFGPGTRLTVL.

The CDR3 reads CSVASNTEAFF. The CDR3 coding sequence is TGCAGCGTTGCATCGAACACTGAAGCTTTCTTT. V gene TRBV29-1 combines with J gene TRBJ1-1; D unclear. V was shortened by 4 bases and J by 1 base, with 4 bases between the two germline ends. CDR1 and CDR2 (germline): SQVTM, ANQGSEA. This CDR3 spans 11 amino acids.

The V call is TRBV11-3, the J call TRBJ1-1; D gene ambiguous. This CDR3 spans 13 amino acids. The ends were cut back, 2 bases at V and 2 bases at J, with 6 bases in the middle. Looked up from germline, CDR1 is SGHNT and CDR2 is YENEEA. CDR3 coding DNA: TGTGCCAGCAGCTTACTAATAAACACTGAAGCTTTCTTT. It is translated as CASSLLINTEAFF.

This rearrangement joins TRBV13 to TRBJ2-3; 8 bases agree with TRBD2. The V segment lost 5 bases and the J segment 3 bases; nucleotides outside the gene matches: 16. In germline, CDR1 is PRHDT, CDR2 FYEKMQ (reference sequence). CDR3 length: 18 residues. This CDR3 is CASSPRRPGLVGTDTQYF. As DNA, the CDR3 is TGTGCCAGCAGCCCCCGACGGCCGGGACTAGTAGGTACAGATACGCAGTATTTT.

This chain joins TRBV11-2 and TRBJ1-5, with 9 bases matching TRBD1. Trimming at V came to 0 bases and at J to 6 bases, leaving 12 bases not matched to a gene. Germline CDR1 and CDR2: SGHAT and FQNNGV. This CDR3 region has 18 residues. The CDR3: CASSLEGRRDRAVQPQHF. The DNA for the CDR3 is TGTGCCAGCAGCTTAGAGGGTAGGCGGGACAGGGCTGTTCAGCCCCAGCATTTT.

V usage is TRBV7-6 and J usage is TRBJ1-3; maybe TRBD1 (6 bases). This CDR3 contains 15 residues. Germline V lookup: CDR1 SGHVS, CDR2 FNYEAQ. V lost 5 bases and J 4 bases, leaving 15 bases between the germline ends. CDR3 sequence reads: CASSVNRAQGNTIYF. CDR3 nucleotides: TGTGCCAGCAGCGTTAACAGGGCTCAGGGAAACACCATATATTTT. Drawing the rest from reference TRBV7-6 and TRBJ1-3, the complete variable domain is GAGVSQSPRYKVTKRGQDVALRCDPISGHVSLYWYRQALGQGPEFLTYFNYEAQQDKSGLPNDRFSAERPEGSISTLTIQRTEQRDSAMYRCASSVNRAQGNTIYFGEGSWLTVV.

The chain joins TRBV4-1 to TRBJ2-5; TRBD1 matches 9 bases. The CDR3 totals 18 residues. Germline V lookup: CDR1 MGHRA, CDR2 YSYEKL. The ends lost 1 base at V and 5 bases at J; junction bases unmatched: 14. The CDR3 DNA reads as TGCGCCAGCAGCCAAGTCACAAATTACCGGGACAGGGACGAGACCCAGTACTTC. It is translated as CASSQVTNYRDRDETQYF.

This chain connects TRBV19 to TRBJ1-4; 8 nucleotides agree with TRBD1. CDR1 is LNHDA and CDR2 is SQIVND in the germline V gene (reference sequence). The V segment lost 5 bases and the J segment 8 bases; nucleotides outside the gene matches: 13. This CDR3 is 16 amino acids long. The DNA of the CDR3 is TGTGCCAGTAGTGAACGGCTGCGAGACAGGGGCGAAAAACTGTTTTTT. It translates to CASSERLRDRGEKLFF.

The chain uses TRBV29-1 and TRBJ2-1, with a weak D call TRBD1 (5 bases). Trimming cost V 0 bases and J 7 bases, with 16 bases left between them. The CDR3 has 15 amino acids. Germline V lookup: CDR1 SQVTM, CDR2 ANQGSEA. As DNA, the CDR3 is TGCAGCGTTGAAGATCTCCAGGCAGGGCTGAATGAGCAGTTCTTC. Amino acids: CSVEDLQAGLNEQFF.

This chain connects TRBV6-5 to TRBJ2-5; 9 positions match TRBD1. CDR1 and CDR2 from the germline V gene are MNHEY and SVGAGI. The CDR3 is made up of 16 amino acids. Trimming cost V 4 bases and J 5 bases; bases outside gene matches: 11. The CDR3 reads CASSLGTGSLVETQYF. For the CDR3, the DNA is TGTGCCAGCAGTTTAGGGACAGGGAGTTTGGTGGAGACCCAGTACTTC.

CDR3 residues: CASTRLGEGETQYF. DNA for the CDR3: TGTGCCAGCACACGACTAGGGGAGGGGGAGACCCAGTACTTC. The chain joins TRBV27 to TRBJ2-5, with TRBD2 matching over 7 bases. V dropped 7 bases and J dropped 5; count of bases not matched to a gene: 10. This CDR3 spans 14 amino acids. Germline V CDR1 and CDR2: MNHEY, SMNVEV (reference sequence).